What follows describes a single TCR beta chain. Per the original data handling: Estimation of nucleated cell counts was performed using reference gene primer amplification. The method was immunoSEQ multiplex PCR; TCRdb's version includes in-frame clones alone and lacks a portion of them. That table is the source of V, J and clone size, and D and trimming were worked out from the DNA. The repertoire holds about 14,000 clones, with around 83% as singletons. This specimen comes from a study of blood T cell repertoires in COVID-19. Study-level background: The study drew acute and convalescent COVID-19 samples from the United States, Italy and Spain.

Germline CDR1 and CDR2: SGHRS and YFSETQ. V lost 0 bases and J lost 9, with 16 bases in between. The CDR3 totals 15 residues. The receptor was derived from a man aged 60 to 75 with acute or convalescent COVID-19. The material sequenced was peripheral blood. The chain combines TRBV5-1 with TRBJ2-1, with D perhaps TRBD2 (5 bases). CDR3 coding DNA: TGCGCCAGCAGCTTGGAATGGTCCGGGGATGGTGAGCAGTTCTTC. Encoded protein: CASSLEWSGDGEQFF.